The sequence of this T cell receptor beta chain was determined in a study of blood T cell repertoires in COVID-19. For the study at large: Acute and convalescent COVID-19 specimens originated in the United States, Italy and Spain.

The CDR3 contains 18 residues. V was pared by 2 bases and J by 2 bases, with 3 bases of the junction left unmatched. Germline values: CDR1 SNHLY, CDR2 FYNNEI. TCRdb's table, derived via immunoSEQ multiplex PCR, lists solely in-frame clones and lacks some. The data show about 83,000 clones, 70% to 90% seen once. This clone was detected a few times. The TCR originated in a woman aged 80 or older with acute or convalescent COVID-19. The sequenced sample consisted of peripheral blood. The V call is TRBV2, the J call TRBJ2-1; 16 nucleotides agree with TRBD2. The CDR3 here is CASSEPGLAGGTYNEQFF. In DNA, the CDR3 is TGTGCCAGCAGTGAACCGGGACTAGCGGGGGGGACCTACAATGAGCAGTTCTTC.